The 13 T cell receptor beta chains below all came from one sample that was sequenced in a study of T-cell memory formation after mild COVID-19. TCRdb fed the 5' RACE reads into MiXCR, producing one record per CDR3 protein. This table holds 410,000 or so distinct CDR3 sequences, 23% found once. The sample taken for sequencing was PBMCs or a T cell subset sorted from them (not recorded which). The source is an adult woman who had mild COVID-19 (a few samples of this study predate the infection). Cell type and time point are not known.

The V call is TRBV4-1, the J call TRBJ2-3; 11 nucleotides line up with TRBD2. Germline lookup yields CDR1 MGHRA and CDR2 YSYEKL. CDR3 length: 16 amino acids. Trimming took 4 bases from V and 2 from J; bases not matched to a gene: 5. The DNA for the CDR3 is TGCGCCAGCAGCCGACTAGCGGGGACCCTCACAGATACGCAGTATTTT. It is translated as CASSRLAGTLTDTQYF.

This clonotype was seen a few times. A much larger clonotype is one base distant, so this may be a read error. The chain employs TRBV7-9 and TRBJ2-7; D is unresolved. Per the germline V gene, CDR1 is SEHNR and CDR2 is FQNEAQ (reference sequence). The CDR3 has 11 residues. V lost 1 base and J lost 5, with 3 bases in between. The CDR3 region is CASSLEHEQYF. The CDR3, as DNA: TGTGCCAGCAGCTTAGAGCACGAGCAGTACTTC. The full variable domain, in which reference TRBV7-9 and TRBJ2-7 provide the parts outside the CDR3, is DTGVSQNPRHKITKRGQNVTFRCDPISEHNRLYWYRQTLGQGPEFLTYFQNEAQLEKSRLLSDRFSAERPKGSFSTLEIQRTEQGDSAMYLCASSLEHEQYFGPGTRLTVT.

This chain joins TRBV5-1 and TRBJ2-7; the match to TRBD2 covers 8 bases. The CDR3 extends over 15 amino acids. Germline loops: CDR1 SGHRS, CDR2 YFSETQ. Trimming at V came to 4 bases and at J to 1 base, leaving 7 bases not matched to a gene. CDR3: CASSITSGTSYEQYF. In DNA, the CDR3 is TGCGCCAGCAGCATAACTAGCGGAACTTCCTACGAGCAGTACTTC.

This clonotype was seen a few times. The chain links TRBV29-1 to TRBJ2-1; 7 nucleotides agree with TRBD1. After removal of 6 bases from V and 4 bases from J, the junction contained 9 bases not matched to a gene. There are 14 residues in the CDR3. Germline CDR1 reads SQVTM; CDR2 reads ANQGSEA. The CDR3 DNA reads as TGCAGCGTGGCCCTTTGGACAGGTTACAATGAGCAGTTCTTC. Translated, it gives CSVALWTGYNEQFF.

V usage is TRBV12-3 or TRBV12-4 and J usage is TRBJ1-2, with TRBD1 matching over 7 bases. The CDR3 has 13 amino acids. V lost 6 bases and J lost 5; bases outside the gene matches: 6. The CDR3 bases are TGTGCCAGCAGCTCCGACAGGGCTTATGGCTACACCTTC. Amino acids: CASSSDRAYGYTF.

This clonotype occurred a few times. The chain uses TRBV5-1 and TRBJ2-2; D gene uncertain. The germline gives CDR1 SGHRS, CDR2 YFSETQ. V dropped 3 bases and J dropped 0 bases, with 15 bases sitting between them. The CDR3 sequence is 17 residues long. For the CDR3, the DNA is TGCGCCAGCAGCTCTTCCGACTTTTGGTCGAACACCGGGGAGCTGTTTTTT. Its protein product is CASSSSDFWSNTGELFF.

The table lists this clonotype with a few counts. This chain links TRBV4-1 with TRBJ2-6, with unresolved D. V lost 0 bases and J lost 0, with 6 bases in between. Germline V gives CDR1 MGHRA, CDR2 YSYEKL. The CDR3 is 16 amino acids. In DNA form, the CDR3 reads TGCGCCAGCAGCCAAGAGAAGGTCTCTGGGGCCAACGTCCTGACTTTC. This translates into CASSQEKVSGANVLTF.

The table lists this clonotype with a few counts. CDR3 sequence reads: CASSSRTGVGDTQYF. The CDR3 coding sequence is TGTGCCAGCAGCTCGAGGACAGGGGTGGGAGATACGCAGTATTTT. The chain carries TRBV5-5 and TRBJ2-3, with 9 bases aligning to TRBD1. The CDR3 is 15 amino acids. Germline loops: CDR1 SGHKS, CDR2 YYEKEE (reference sequence). After removal of 3 bases from V and 5 bases from J, the junction contained 7 bases not matched to a gene.

This chain links TRBV11-2 with TRBJ2-5; D may be TRBD1 (6 bases). Germline values: CDR1 SGHAT, CDR2 FQNNGV. CDR3 length: 16 amino acids. The V gene lost 1 base and the J gene lost 4 bases, with 16 bases spanning the gap. This CDR3 is CASSLVSGGGPETQYF. The CDR3 region has the DNA TGTGCCAGCAGCTTAGTGTCTGGGGGCGGCCCAGAGACCCAGTACTTC.

The chain carries TRBV5-4 and TRBJ1-1; D possibly corresponds to TRBD1 (5 bases). Germline CDR1 reads SGHNT; CDR2 reads YYREEE (reference sequence). V was pared by 0 bases and J by 2 bases, with 11 bases between. The CDR3 length is 15 residues. The CDR3: CASSLGTTENTEAFF. For the CDR3, the DNA is TGTGCCAGCAGCTTGGGTACGACAGAAAACACTGAAGCTTTCTTT.

The chain links TRBV4-1 to TRBJ1-5, with unresolved D. This CDR3 has 14 residues. Germline values: CDR1 MGHRA, CDR2 YSYEKL. V was trimmed by 4 bases and J by 4 bases, leaving 11 bases between them. CDR3 sequence reads: CASSRDQGNQPQHF. In DNA, the CDR3 is TGCGCCAGCAGCCGAGATCAAGGGAATCAGCCCCAGCATTTT.

This clonotype was picked up a small number of times. V is TRBV6-5 and J is TRBJ2-7; 8 positions match TRBD2. V lost 2 bases, J lost 2 bases, and 11 bases stayed unmatched. This CDR3 is built from 17 residues. In germline, CDR1 is MNHEY, CDR2 SVGAGI. CDR3 in DNA: TGTGCCAGCAGTTACCAACCCTTTACTAGCGGTGCCTACGAGCAGTACTTC. This gives the protein CASSYQPFTSGAYEQYF.

The chain has TRBV2 and TRBJ2-5; D unclear. The germline V and J ends were trimmed by 9 bases and 5 bases, with 13 bases remaining between them. This CDR3 contains 12 residues. Germline lookup yields CDR1 SNHLY and CDR2 FYNNEI. CDR3 DNA: TGTGCCAGAAGCCGAGATATTGAGACCCAGTACTTC. Translating it yields CARSRDIETQYF.